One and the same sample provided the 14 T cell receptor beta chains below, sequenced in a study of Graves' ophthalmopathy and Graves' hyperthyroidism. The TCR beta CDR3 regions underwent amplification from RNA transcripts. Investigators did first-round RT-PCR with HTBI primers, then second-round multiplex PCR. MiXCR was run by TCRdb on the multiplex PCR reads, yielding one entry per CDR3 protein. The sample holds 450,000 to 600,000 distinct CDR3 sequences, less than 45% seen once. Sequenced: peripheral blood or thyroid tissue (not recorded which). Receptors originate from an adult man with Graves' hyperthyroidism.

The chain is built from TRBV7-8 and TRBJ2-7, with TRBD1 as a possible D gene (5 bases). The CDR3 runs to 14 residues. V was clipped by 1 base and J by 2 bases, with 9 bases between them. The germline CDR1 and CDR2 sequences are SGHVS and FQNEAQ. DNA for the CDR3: TGTGCCAGCAGCTTAGGGGGCATTGCCTACGAGCAGTACTTC. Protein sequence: CASSLGGIAYEQYF.

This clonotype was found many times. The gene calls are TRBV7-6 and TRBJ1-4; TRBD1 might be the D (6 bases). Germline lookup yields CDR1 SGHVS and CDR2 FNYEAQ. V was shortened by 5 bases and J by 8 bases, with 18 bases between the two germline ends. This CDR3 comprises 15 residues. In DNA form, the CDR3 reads TGTGCCAGCAGCCCCAACTCCGGGACATACGAAAAACTGTTTTTT. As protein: CASSPNSGTYEKLFF.

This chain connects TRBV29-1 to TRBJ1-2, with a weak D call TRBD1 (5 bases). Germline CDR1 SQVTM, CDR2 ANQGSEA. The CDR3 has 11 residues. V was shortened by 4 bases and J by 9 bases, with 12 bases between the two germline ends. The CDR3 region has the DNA TGCAGCGTTGGGGGGACTAGCCGCTACACCTTC. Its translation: CSVGGTSRYTF.

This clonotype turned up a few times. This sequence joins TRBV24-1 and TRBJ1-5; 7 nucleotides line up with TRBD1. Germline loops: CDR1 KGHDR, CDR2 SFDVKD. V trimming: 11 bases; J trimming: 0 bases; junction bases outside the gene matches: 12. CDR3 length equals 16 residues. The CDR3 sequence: CASIRQGYYSNQPQHF. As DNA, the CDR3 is TGTGCCAGCATCAGACAGGGTTATTATAGCAATCAGCCCCAGCATTTT.

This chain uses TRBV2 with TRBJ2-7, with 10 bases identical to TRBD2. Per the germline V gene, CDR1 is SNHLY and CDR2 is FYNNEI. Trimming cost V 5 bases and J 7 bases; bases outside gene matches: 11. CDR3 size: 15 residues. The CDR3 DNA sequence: TGTGCCAGCAGTTTCCTAGCGGGGGCGCCCCTAGAGCAGTACTTC. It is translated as CASSFLAGAPLEQYF.

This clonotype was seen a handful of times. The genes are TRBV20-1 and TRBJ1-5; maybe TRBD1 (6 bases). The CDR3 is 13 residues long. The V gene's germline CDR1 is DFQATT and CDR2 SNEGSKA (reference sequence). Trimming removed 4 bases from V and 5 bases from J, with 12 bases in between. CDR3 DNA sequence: TGCAGTGCTACGACAGGCTCGGATCAGCCCCAGCATTTT. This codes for CSATTGSDQPQHF.

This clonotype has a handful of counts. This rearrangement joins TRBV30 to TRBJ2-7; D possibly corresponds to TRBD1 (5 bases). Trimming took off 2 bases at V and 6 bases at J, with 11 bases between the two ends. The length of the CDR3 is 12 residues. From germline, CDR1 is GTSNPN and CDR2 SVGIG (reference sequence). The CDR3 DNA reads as TGTGCCTGGAGTCCCACCCAGGGCGAGCAGTACTTC. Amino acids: CAWSPTQGEQYF.

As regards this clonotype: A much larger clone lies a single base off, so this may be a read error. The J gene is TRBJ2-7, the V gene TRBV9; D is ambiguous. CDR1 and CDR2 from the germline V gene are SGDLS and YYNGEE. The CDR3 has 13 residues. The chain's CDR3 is CTSSVGNLREQYF. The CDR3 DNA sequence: TGTACCAGCAGCGTAGGGAACCTGCGAGAGCAGTACTTC.

CDR3 nucleotides: TGTGCCAGCAGCGTGGGGTTTAATGAAAAACTGTTTTTT. This codes for CASSVGFNEKLFF. V usage is TRBV9 and J usage is TRBJ1-4; the D is unclear. The CDR3 contains 13 residues. V lost 2 bases, J lost 4 bases, and 6 bases lay in between. CDR1 SGDLS and CDR2 YYNGEE come from the germline V gene.

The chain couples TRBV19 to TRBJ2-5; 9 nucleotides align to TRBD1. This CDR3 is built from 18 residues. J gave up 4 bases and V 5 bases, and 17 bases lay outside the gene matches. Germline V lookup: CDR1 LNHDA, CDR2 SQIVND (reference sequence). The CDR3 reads CASSVAGTGIRLAETQYF. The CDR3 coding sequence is TGTGCCAGTAGTGTAGCCGGGACAGGGATTAGGTTGGCAGAGACCCAGTACTTC.

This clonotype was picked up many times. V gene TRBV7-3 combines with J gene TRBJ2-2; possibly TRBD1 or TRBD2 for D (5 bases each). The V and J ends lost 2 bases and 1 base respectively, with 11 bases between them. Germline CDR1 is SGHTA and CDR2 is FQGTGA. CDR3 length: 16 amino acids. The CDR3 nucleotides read TGTGCCAGCAGCTTAGGTTCGGGGCTGAACACCGGGGAGCTGTTTTTT. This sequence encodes CASSLGSGLNTGELFF.

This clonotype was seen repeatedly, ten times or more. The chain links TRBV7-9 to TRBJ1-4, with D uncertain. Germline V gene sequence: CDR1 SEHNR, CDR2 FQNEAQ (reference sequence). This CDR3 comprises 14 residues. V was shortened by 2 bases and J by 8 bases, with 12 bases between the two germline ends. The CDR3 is CASSLQGVREKLFF. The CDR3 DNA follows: TGTGCCAGCAGCTTACAAGGTGTACGAGAAAAACTGTTTTTT. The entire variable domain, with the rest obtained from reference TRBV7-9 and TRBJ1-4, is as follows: DTGVSQNPRHKITKRGQNVTFRCDPISEHNRLYWYRQTLGQGPEFLTYFQNEAQLEKSRLLSDRFSAERPKGSFSTLEIQRTEQGDSAMYLCASSLQGVREKLFFGSGTQLSVL.

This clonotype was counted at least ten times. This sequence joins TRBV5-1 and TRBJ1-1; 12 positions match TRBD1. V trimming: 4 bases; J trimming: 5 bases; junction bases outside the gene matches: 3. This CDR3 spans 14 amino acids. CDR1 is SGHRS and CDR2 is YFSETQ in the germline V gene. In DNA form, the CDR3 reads TGCGCCAGCAGCGAGGGACAGGGGGCGACTGAAGCTTTCTTT. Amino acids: CASSEGQGATEAFF.

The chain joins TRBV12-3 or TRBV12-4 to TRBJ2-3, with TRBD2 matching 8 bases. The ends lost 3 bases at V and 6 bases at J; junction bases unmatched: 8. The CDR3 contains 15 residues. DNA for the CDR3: TGTGCCAGCAGTTTCGGGTCGGGAGGGTCTGATACGCAGTATTTT. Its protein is CASSFGSGGSDTQYF.